In this sample, the clone carrying this T cell receptor (beta chain) turned up many times. The table came from immunoSEQ multiplex PCR; TCRdb's copy has only in-frame clones and leaves some out. The sample includes roughly 200,000 clones, roughly nine tenths of them seen just once. These data originate in a study of blood T cell repertoires in COVID-19. The wider study: Cohort 3 recovered donors had two negative PCRs, clearance, or symptom resolution.

The CDR3 runs to 14 residues. V lost 4 bases and J lost 5; bases outside the gene matches: 9. Germline V gene lookup returns CDR1 GTSNPN and CDR2 SVGIG (reference sequence). The source of this sequence is a woman between 45 and 65 years old in a cohort exposed to, infected with or recovered from COVID-19 (not recorded which). The sequencing sample was made of PBMCs or T cells enriched from blood (not recorded which). This chain uses TRBV30 with TRBJ2-7; TRBD1 aligns across 9 bases. The CDR3 loop is CAWTRTGELDEQYF. The CDR3 DNA reads as TGTGCCTGGACTAGGACAGGGGAATTGGACGAGCAGTACTTC. The whole variable domain, filled in from reference TRBV30 and TRBJ2-7, reads SQTIHQWPATLVQPVGSPLSLECTVEGTSNPNLYWYRQAAGRGLQLLFYSVGIGQISSEVPQNLSASRPQDRQFILSSKKLLLSDSGFYLCAWTRTGELDEQYFGPGTRLTVT.